This T cell receptor (beta chain) was captured in a study of T cells in women clearing cervical HPV infection. As for the study in general: HLA type could not be excluded as a confounder. Points from the study as a whole: Repertoire richness, not evenness, was significantly elevated in CIN3+ cases versus controls. Cases carried less TRBV6-7 than controls: roughly 0.11% versus 0.16%.

Sequenced by immunoSEQ multiplex PCR; TCRdb stores in-frame clones only, minus some. The sample table sets out over 10,000 clones. V lost 7 bases to trimming and J lost 2 bases; unmatched junction nucleotides: 7. The CDR3 loop spans 14 amino acids. CDR1 SGHRS and CDR2 YFSETQ come from the germline V gene. Points on this clone: Its cognate antigen is unknown. The read finishes 3 residues shy of the CDR3 end, and the germline J gene is used to complete it.

The chain couples TRBV5-1 to TRBJ2-5; 8 bases agree with TRBD1. The source material was blood buffy coat. The receptor was derived from a woman between 18 and 70 years old with a cervical HPV16 infection that either progressed to CIN3+ or cleared (not recorded which). The CDR3 is CASHHGTGQETQYF. CDR3 bases read: TGCGCCAGCCACCACGGGACAGGTCAAGAGACC.